This T cell receptor (beta chain) was recovered during a study of blood T cell repertoires in COVID-19. Overall study context: Spain, Italy and the United States supplied samples that represented acute and convalescent COVID-19. Sources were T cells, B-cell-depleted T cells, or PBMCs; the material itself was cDNA or gDNA.

Methods used by the authors: Estimation of nucleated cell counts was performed using reference gene primer amplification. Clones were read by immunoSEQ multiplex PCR, and TCRdb kept only the in-frame ones, dropping some. That table supplies the V and J calls and clone size; D and trimming were determined from the DNA. Found here are roughly 150,000 clones, about 80% of them singletons; the top ten hold 13%. V shed 6 bases and J shed 2 bases, with 8 bases lying between them. CDR1 LNHDA and CDR2 SQIVND come from the germline V gene (reference sequence). The CDR3 is 13 residues long. The sample taken for sequencing was peripheral blood. The source is a man between 65 and 85 years old who had recovered from COVID-19. The rearrangement uses TRBV19 and TRBJ2-1; D uncertain. The CDR3 bases are TGTGCCAGTAGACTGAACCCCTACAATGAGCAGTTCTTC. As protein: CASRLNPYNEQFF.